The 26 T cell receptor beta chains reported below all come from one sample, sequenced in a study of neurological immune-mediated disorders. TCRdb re-analysed the 5' RACE reads in MiXCR, keeping a single row per CDR3 protein. The sample includes 85,000 to 100,000 distinct CDR3 sequences, 3.5% to 4% of them seen just once. What was sequenced was PBMCs. Receptor source: a woman between 18 and 29 years old with multiple sclerosis.

At least ten counts were recorded for this clonotype. V usage is TRBV11-2 and J usage is TRBJ2-1; D gene uncertain. This CDR3 region has 13 residues. Trimming took off 5 bases at V and 7 bases at J, with 12 bases between the two ends. The germline V gene has CDR1 SGHAT and CDR2 FQNNGV. The CDR3: CASSRERLNEQFF. CDR3 DNA: TGTGCCAGCAGCCGAGAAAGATTGAATGAGCAGTTCTTC.

This clonotype has a count of ten or more. J is TRBJ2-2 and V is TRBV7-9; 9 nucleotides match TRBD1. The CDR3 runs to 15 residues. Per germline, CDR1 SEHNR and CDR2 FQNEAQ (reference sequence). With V trimmed by 5 bases and J by 3 bases, 4 bases remained unmatched. In DNA, the CDR3 is TGTGCCAGCAGCCAAACAGGGGGCTACACCGGGGAGCTGTTTTTT. Encoded protein: CASSQTGGYTGELFF.

This clonotype was counted ten times or more. CDR3 amino acids: CASSYSMWGNGYTF. DNA of the CDR3: TGTGCCAGCAGTTACTCGATGTGGGGTAATGGCTACACCTTC. The chain has TRBV6-6 and TRBJ1-2; D is undetermined. There are 14 residues in the CDR3. Trimming shortened V by 0 bases and J by 6 bases, and 11 bases separated the two germline ends. CDR1 is MNHNY and CDR2 is SVGAGI in the germline V gene (reference sequence).

There are many counts of this clonotype. The V call is TRBV6-2 or TRBV6-3, the J call TRBJ1-1; 8 bases line up with TRBD1. Germline V gene sequence: CDR1 MNHEY, CDR2 SVGEGT. The CDR3 consists of 15 residues. Trimming cost V 8 bases and J 2 bases; bases outside gene matches: 10. The CDR3 region has the DNA TGTGCCAGCGGACCCCAGGGGGCGGGTAACACTGAAGCTTTCTTT. Its translation is CASGPQGAGNTEAFF.

This chain uses TRBV25-1 with TRBJ2-1, with TRBD2 matching over 7 bases. The CDR3 totals 15 residues. The germline V gene encodes CDR1 MGHDK and CDR2 SYGVNS. J was trimmed by 0 bases and V by 10 bases; bases with no gene match: 9. The DNA of the CDR3 is TGTGCCAACCTTAGTGGGGACTACTCCTACAATGAGCAGTTCTTC. This translates into CANLSGDYSYNEQFF.

This clonotype appeared a few times. The chain joins TRBV5-1 to TRBJ2-5; 9 nucleotides align to TRBD1. Germline CDR1 and CDR2: SGHRS and YFSETQ. V shed 3 bases and J 5 bases; nucleotides not matched to a gene: 5. CDR3 length equals 14 residues. This CDR3 is CASSSGQGWETQYF. The CDR3 DNA reads TGCGCCAGCAGCTCCGGACAGGGGTGGGAGACCCAGTACTTC.

The sample holds a few counts of this clonotype. A read error may explain this, as a much larger clone is one base away. The chain uses TRBV5-1 and TRBJ1-1; 9 positions match TRBD1. The CDR3 loop spans 12 amino acids. CDR1 SGHRS and CDR2 YFSETQ come from the germline V gene. The V segment lost 4 bases and the J segment 11 bases; nucleotides outside the gene matches: 6. CDR3 residues: CASSGQGWSAFF. CDR3 sequence (DNA): TGCGCCAGCAGCGGACAGGGGTGGTCGGCTTTCTTT.

This clonotype was found a few times. The rearrangement links TRBV5-1 to TRBJ2-3; maybe TRBD1 (5 bases). Germline assignment: CDR1 SGHRS and CDR2 YFSETQ. The length of the CDR3 is 17 residues. Trimming removed 1 base at V and 1 base at J, with 16 bases between. DNA for the CDR3: TGCGCCAGCAGCTTGCCGCTTGGGGCCGGCGGCACAGATACGCAGTATTTT. This encodes CASSLPLGAGGTDTQYF.

This clonotype was recorded at least ten times. CDR3 sequence reads: CASPVPGVGQETQYF. The CDR3 DNA follows: TGCGCCAGTCCAGTCCCGGGGGTAGGCCAAGAGACCCAGTACTTC. The genes are TRBV10-2 and TRBJ2-5, with D maybe TRBD2 (6 bases). The germline V gene has CDR1 WSHSY and CDR2 SAAADI. The CDR3 has 15 amino acids. V shed 9 bases and J shed 1 base, with 18 bases lying between them.

This clonotype has a count of ten or more. J is TRBJ2-3 and V is TRBV7-2, with TRBD2 identical over 11 bases. The V gene end was trimmed by 2 bases and the J gene end by 5 bases; junction bases not matched to a gene: 6. CDR1 is SGHTA, CDR2 FQGNSA, per germline. The CDR3 sequence is 16 residues long. In DNA, the CDR3 is TGTGCCAGCAGCTTAACTAGCGGGGGTCCAGGAGATACGCAGTATTTT. Translating gives CASSLTSGGPGDTQYF.

This clonotype was found many times. This sequence joins TRBV29-1 and TRBJ1-1; D remains ambiguous. This CDR3 region has 12 residues. The germline CDR1 and CDR2 sequences are SQVTM and ANQGSEA. The V gene lost 4 bases and the J gene lost 4 bases, with 10 bases spanning the gap. CDR3 sequence: CSVGFWGTEAFF. The CDR3 bases are TGCAGCGTTGGTTTCTGGGGCACTGAAGCTTTCTTT.

This clonotype showed up many times. V usage is TRBV20-1 and J usage is TRBJ2-5; D is possibly TRBD1 or TRBD2 (5 bases each). Germline values: CDR1 DFQATT, CDR2 SNEGSKA (reference sequence). The CDR3 runs to 17 residues. V shed 3 bases and J shed 0 bases, with 20 bases lying between them. In DNA form, the CDR3 reads TGCAGTGCTAGCGCTACGGCCGGGGCGGTGAACCAAGAGACCCAGTACTTC. Its protein product is CSASATAGAVNQETQYF.

The sample holds many counts of this clonotype. This chain joins TRBV10-3 and TRBJ1-3; D remains ambiguous. Germline loops: CDR1 ENHRY, CDR2 SYGVKD. V shed 6 bases and J shed 2 bases, with 8 bases lying between them. The CDR3 is 13 amino acids. CDR3 sequence reads: CAISGTTGNTIYF. The CDR3 DNA is TGTGCCATCAGCGGCACAACTGGAAACACCATATATTTT.

There are many counts of this clonotype. For the CDR3, the DNA is TGTGCCAGCAGCAAAAACGGTCACAAAAACATTCAGTACTTC. Protein product: CASSKNGHKNIQYF. The rearrangement uses TRBV28 and TRBJ2-4, with D uncertain. The CDR3 length is 14 residues. Deletions cut 6 bases from V and 3 bases from J, with 12 bases between. Germline CDR1 and CDR2: MDHEN and SYDVKM.

This clonotype was counted ten times or more. The chain combines TRBV18 with TRBJ2-2; D is perhaps TRBD2 (5 bases). The CDR3 is 18 amino acids. Germline values: CDR1 KGHSH, CDR2 LQKENI. Trimming shortened V by 2 bases and J by 0 bases, and 16 bases separated the two germline ends. CDR3 amino acids: CASSPEEAYSANTGELFF. CDR3 sequence (DNA): TGTGCCAGCTCACCAGAGGAGGCCTACTCAGCGAACACCGGGGAGCTGTTTTTT.

This clonotype was seen repeatedly, ten times or more. CDR3 DNA sequence: TGTGCCAGCGTTGCCGCCTTAAATCAGCCCCAGCATTTT. It encodes CASVAALNQPQHF. The rearrangement links TRBV6-6 to TRBJ1-5, with D unclear. Trimming removed 8 bases at V and 4 bases at J, with 12 bases between. This CDR3 comprises 13 residues. CDR1 MNHNY and CDR2 SVGAGI come from the germline V gene (reference sequence).

Many counts were recorded for this clonotype. V usage is TRBV27 and J usage is TRBJ2-3; 9 nucleotides match TRBD2. The CDR3 has 15 amino acids. The germline CDR1 and CDR2 sequences are MNHEY and SMNVEV (reference sequence). V dropped 5 bases and J dropped 4; count of bases not matched to a gene: 7. The CDR3 protein is CASSLSSGMSDTQYF. CDR3 nucleotides: TGTGCCAGCAGTCTCTCTAGCGGGATGTCAGATACGCAGTATTTT.

V usage is TRBV6-5 and J usage is TRBJ2-7, with a weak D call TRBD1 (6 bases). Germline values: CDR1 MNHEY, CDR2 SVGAGI. This CDR3 is 14 amino acids long. V was clipped by 5 bases and J by 4 bases, with 15 bases between them. Here the CDR3 DNA reads TGTGCCAGCAGTCGGGACACTCGGGGTTACGAGCAGTACTTC. Translated, it gives CASSRDTRGYEQYF.

This clonotype was found many times. The rearrangement uses TRBV27 and TRBJ1-6; TRBD1 matches at 10 bases. Germline V gene data show CDR1 as MNHEY and CDR2 as SMNVEV (reference sequence). V shed 6 bases, J shed 9 bases, and the junction held 8 bases outside the gene matches. The CDR3 runs 15 residues. CDR3 sequence: CASSHTRQGASPLHF. CDR3 nucleotides: TGTGCCAGCAGCCATACTCGACAGGGGGCTTCACCCCTCCACTTT.

Ten or more counts support this clonotype. For the CDR3, the DNA is TGTGCCAGCGCTGGGGCGACTAATGAAAAACTGTTTTTT. This codes for CASAGATNEKLFF. The chain couples TRBV7-9 to TRBJ1-4, with D maybe TRBD1 (5 bases). Germline CDR1 is SEHNR and CDR2 is FQNEAQ (reference sequence). The CDR3 length is 13 residues. The germline V and J ends were trimmed by 8 bases and 2 bases, with 9 bases remaining between them. The full variable domain, in which reference TRBV7-9 and TRBJ1-4 provide the parts outside the CDR3, is DTGVSQNPRHKITKRGQNVTFRCDPISEHNRLYWYRQTLGQGPEFLTYFQNEAQLEKSRLLSDRFSAERPKGSFSTLEIQRTEQGDSAMYLCASAGATNEKLFFGSGTQLSVL.

This clonotype was counted at least ten times. This chain uses TRBV4-1 with TRBJ1-4; D remains unclear. CDR1 and CDR2 from the germline V gene are MGHRA and YSYEKL. V was pared by 0 bases and J by 0 bases, with 20 bases between. This CDR3 region has 20 residues. The CDR3 DNA follows: TGCGCCAGCAGCCAAGAAAGTCGGATGTCGGCCCCCGCAACTAATGAAAAACTGTTTTTT. Its protein product is CASSQESRMSAPATNEKLFF.

The sample holds many counts of this clonotype. The rearrangement joins TRBV5-1 to TRBJ2-1; 12 bases match TRBD2. The CDR3 sequence is 16 residues long. V trimming: 4 bases; J trimming: 4 bases; junction bases outside the gene matches: 6. Germline assignment: CDR1 SGHRS and CDR2 YFSETQ. CDR3 in amino acids: CASSRGTSGPYNEQFF. CDR3 in DNA: TGCGCCAGCAGCCGCGGGACTAGCGGGCCTTACAATGAGCAGTTCTTC.

This clonotype was seen repeatedly, ten times or more. The chain combines TRBV5-8 with TRBJ2-3; TRBD1 is a possible D gene (6 bases). The length of the CDR3 is 18 residues. Trimming cost V 1 base and J 2 bases, with 20 bases left between them. Looked up from germline, CDR1 is SGHTS and CDR2 is YDEGEE. Written as DNA, the CDR3 is TGTGCCAGCAGCTTGCTCAGGGGCCTCCGTTCTTCCACAGATACGCAGTATTTT. It yields the protein CASSLLRGLRSSTDTQYF. Full variable domain (outside the CDR3, taken from reference TRBV5-8 and TRBJ2-3): EAGVTQSPTHLIKTRGQQATLRCSPISGHTSVYWYQQALGLGLQFLLWYDEGEERNRGNFPPRFSGRQFPNYSSELNVNALELEDSALYLCASSLLRGLRSSTDTQYFGPGTRLTVL.

This clonotype was seen repeatedly, ten times or more. The V call is TRBV10-3, the J call TRBJ2-7; unclear D gene. The CDR3 sequence is 13 residues long. Per germline, CDR1 ENHRY and CDR2 SYGVKD. The V end was cut by 3 bases, the J end by 6 bases, with 12 bases between. The CDR3 here is CAISELIEREQYF. CDR3 bases: TGTGCCATCAGTGAACTAATCGAGCGCGAGCAGTACTTC.

This clonotype was picked up many times. V and J are TRBV3-1 and TRBJ2-1; D unresolved. The length of the CDR3 is 15 residues. Trimming pared 1 base from V and 5 bases from J, leaving 12 bases between. The germline CDR1 and CDR2 sequences are LGHDT and YNNKEL (reference sequence). The CDR3 reads CASSQAMLLNNEQFF. The CDR3 coding sequence is TGTGCCAGCAGCCAAGCAATGTTACTTAACAATGAGCAGTTCTTC.

This clonotype was counted ten times or more. The CDR3 region is CASSVTGTGLYEQYF. As DNA, the CDR3 is TGCGCCAGCAGCGTGACCGGGACAGGGCTCTACGAGCAGTACTTC. The genes are TRBV5-1 and TRBJ2-7; 9 nucleotides match TRBD1. V was pared by 4 bases and J by 3 bases, with 8 bases of the junction left unmatched. This CDR3 spans 15 amino acids. The germline V gene encodes CDR1 SGHRS and CDR2 YFSETQ.